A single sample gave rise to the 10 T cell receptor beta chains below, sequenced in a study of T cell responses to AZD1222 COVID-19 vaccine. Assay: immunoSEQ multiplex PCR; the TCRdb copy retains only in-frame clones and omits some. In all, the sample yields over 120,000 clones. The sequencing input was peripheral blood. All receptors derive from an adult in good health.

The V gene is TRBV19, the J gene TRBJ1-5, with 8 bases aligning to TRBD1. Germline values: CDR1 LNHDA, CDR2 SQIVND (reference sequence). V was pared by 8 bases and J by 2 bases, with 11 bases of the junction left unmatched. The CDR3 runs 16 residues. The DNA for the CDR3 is TGTGCCAGTGCCTACTATGGGACAGGTCGCAATCAGCCCCAGCATTTT. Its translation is CASAYYGTGRNQPQHF.

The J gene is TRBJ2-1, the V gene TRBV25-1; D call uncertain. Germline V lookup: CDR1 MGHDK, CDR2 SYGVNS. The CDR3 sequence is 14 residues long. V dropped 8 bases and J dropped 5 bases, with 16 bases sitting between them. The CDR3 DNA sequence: TGTGCCAGCGGCAGCCTCCTTGGGGACAATGAGCAGTTCTTC. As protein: CASGSLLGDNEQFF. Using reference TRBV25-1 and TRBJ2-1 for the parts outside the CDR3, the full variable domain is EADIYQTPRYLVIGTGKKITLECSQTMGHDKMYWYQQDPGMELHLIHYSYGVNSTEKGDLSSESTVSRIRTEHFPLTLESARPSHTSQYLCASGSLLGDNEQFFGPGTRLTVL.

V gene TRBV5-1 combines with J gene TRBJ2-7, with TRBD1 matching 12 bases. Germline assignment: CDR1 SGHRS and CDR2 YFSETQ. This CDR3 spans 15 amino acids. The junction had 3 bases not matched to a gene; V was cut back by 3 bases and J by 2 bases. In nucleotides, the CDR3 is TGCGCCAGCAGCTACGGGACAGGGGGCCCCTACGAGCAGTACTTC. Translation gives CASSYGTGGPYEQYF.

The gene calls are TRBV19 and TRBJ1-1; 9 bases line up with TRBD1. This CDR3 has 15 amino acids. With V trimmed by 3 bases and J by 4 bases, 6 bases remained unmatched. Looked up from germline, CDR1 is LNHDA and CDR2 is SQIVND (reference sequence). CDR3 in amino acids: CASSIQGQGSTEAFF. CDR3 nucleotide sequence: TGTGCCAGTAGTATCCAGGGACAGGGTAGCACTGAAGCTTTCTTT.

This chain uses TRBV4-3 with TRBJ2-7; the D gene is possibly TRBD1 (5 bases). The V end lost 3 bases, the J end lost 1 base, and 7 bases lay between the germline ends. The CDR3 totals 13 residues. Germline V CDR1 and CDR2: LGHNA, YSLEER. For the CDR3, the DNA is TGCGCCAGCAGCCAGACAGTTTCCTACGAGCAGTACTTC. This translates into CASSQTVSYEQYF.

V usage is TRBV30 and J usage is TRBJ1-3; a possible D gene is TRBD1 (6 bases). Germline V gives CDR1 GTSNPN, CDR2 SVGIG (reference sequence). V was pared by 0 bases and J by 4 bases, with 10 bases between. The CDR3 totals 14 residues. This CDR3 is CAWSVGGTGNTIYF. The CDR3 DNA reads TGTGCCTGGAGTGTAGGCGGGACAGGAAACACCATATATTTT.

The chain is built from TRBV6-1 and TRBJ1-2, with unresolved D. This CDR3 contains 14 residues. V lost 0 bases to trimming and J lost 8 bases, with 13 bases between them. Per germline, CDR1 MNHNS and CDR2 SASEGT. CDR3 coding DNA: TGTGCCAGCAGTGAAGCGAGGCTCCGGGCGGGCTACACCTTC. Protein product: CASSEARLRAGYTF.

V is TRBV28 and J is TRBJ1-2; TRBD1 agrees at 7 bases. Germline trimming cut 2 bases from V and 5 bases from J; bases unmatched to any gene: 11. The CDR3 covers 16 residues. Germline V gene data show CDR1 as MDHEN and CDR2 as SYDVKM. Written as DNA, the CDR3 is TGTGCCAGCAGTTTACGGGGACAGTCCGCGATGTATGGCTACACCTTC. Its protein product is CASSLRGQSAMYGYTF.

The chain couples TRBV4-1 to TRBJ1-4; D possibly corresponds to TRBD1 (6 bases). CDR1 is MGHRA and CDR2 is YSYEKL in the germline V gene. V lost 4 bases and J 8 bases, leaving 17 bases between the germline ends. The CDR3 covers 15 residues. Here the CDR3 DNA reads TGCGCCAGCAGCCCCCTCGCAGGGGTAGGAGAAAAACTGTTTTTT. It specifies CASSPLAGVGEKLFF.

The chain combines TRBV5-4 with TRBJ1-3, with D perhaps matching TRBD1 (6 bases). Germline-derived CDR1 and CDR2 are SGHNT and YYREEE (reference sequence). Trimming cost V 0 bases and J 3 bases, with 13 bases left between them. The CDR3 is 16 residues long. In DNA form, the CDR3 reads TGTGCCAGCAGCTTGGGGCCGGGGGCGTATGGAAACACCATATATTTT. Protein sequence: CASSLGPGAYGNTIYF.